Below, one T cell receptor beta chain is given with its context. Its specificity is unknown. As handled by the study authors: Filtering was not the same, since immunoSEQ gave junction-only sequences without quality scores. Sequenced by immunoSEQ multiplex PCR; TCRdb stores in-frame clones only, minus some. That table gives V, J and clone size, and the DNA gave D and trimming. The data show some 79,000 clones, with about 64% seen just once and roughly half held by the top ten. The V and J ends lost 5 bases and 6 bases, in that order; junction bases with no gene match: 8. Per the germline V gene, CDR1 is ENHRY and CDR2 is SYGVKD. CDR3 length equals 15 residues. These data belong to a study of shared clonotypes between healthy human individuals. Study findings and constraints: Incomplete sequencing of sorted subsets was indicated by rarefaction despite large depth.

This receptor was identified in a man aged 30 to 45 in good health. The sample taken for sequencing was memory CD8+ T cells sorted from blood. Subset reported: CD45RO+ cells pooled with CCR7-negative TemRA cells. V gene TRBV10-3 combines with J gene TRBJ2-1, with TRBD2 matching over 9 bases. CDR3 DNA: TGTGCCATCAGTACCGGGACTAGCCTTTCCAATGAGCAGTTCTTC. This sequence encodes CAISTGTSLSNEQFF.